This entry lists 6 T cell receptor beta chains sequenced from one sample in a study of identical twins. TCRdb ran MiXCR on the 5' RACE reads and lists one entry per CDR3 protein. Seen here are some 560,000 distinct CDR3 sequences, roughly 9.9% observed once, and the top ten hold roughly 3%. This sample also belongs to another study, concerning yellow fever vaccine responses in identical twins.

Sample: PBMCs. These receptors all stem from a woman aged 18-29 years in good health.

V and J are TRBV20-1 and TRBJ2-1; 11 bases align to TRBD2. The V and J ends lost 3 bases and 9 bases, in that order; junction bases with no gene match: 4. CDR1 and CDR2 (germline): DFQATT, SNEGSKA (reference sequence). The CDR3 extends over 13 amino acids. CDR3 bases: TGCAGTGCTAGTAGCGGGAGGGAGCGTGAGCAGTTCTTC. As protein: CSASSGREREQFF.

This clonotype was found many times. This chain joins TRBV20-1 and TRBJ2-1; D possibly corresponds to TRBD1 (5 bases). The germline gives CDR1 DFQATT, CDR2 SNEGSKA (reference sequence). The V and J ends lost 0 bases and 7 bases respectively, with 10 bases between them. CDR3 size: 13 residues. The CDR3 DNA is TGCAGTGCTAGAGACAGGGTTGAGAATGAGCAGTTCTTC. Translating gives CSARDRVENEQFF.

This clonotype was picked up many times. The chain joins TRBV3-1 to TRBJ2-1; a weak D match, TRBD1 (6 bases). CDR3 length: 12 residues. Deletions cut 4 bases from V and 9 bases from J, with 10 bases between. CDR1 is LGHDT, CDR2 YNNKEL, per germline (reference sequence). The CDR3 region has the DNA TGTGCCAGCAGCCCGGGACACCTTGAGCAGTTCTTC. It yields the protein CASSPGHLEQFF.

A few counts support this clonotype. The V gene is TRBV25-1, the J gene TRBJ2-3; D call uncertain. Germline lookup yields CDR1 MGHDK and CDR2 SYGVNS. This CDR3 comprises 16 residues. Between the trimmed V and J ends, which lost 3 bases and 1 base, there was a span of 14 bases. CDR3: CASSDRMIPGTDTQYF. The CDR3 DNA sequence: TGTGCCAGCAGTGACCGCATGATCCCCGGCACAGATACGCAGTATTTT.

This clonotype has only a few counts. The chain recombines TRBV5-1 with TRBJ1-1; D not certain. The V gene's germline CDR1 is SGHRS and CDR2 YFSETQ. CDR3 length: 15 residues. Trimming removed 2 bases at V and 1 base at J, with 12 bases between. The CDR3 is CASSLSGLGNTEAFF. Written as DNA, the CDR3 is TGCGCCAGCAGCTTATCTGGGCTTGGGAACACTGAAGCTTTCTTT.

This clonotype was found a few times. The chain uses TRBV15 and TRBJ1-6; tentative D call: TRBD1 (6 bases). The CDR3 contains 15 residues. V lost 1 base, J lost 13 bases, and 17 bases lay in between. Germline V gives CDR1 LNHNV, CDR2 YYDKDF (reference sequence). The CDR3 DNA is TGTGCCACCAGCAGAGGCGGTGGACAGCTCCCGCCCCTCCACTTT. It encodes CATSRGGGQLPPLHF.